The 32 T cell receptor beta chains given below trace back to one sample, sequenced in a study of T-cell reconstitution after alpha-beta-depleted transplantation in children. Unique molecular identifiers tagged the TCRbeta library. TCRdb redid the calling of the PCR reads with MiXCR, one entry per CDR3 protein. The profile shows approximately 89,000 distinct CDR3 sequences, around 16% of them singletons. Sequenced material: PBMCs, mostly from graft donor cells, taken 180 days after TCRalphabeta/CD19-depleted stem cell transplant. All receptors derive from a male patient aged 2 to 9 who had a stem cell transplant for acute lymphoblastic leukemia, so the T cells may come from the graft donor.

V usage is TRBV10-3 and J usage is TRBJ2-7, with a possible D match to TRBD2 (6 bases). The CDR3 is 15 amino acids. Germline V gene data show CDR1 as ENHRY and CDR2 as SYGVKD. V was shortened by 0 bases and J by 8 bases, with 17 bases between the two germline ends. The CDR3 nucleotides read TGTGCCATCAGTGAGTCGTCCGGGGGATGGGTCAAGCAGTACTTC. Translating it yields CAISESSGGWVKQYF.

This clonotype was seen more than once but under ten times. This chain joins TRBV12-3 or TRBV12-4 and TRBJ2-1, with 11 nucleotides matching TRBD2. J gave up 4 bases and V 6 bases, and 8 bases lay outside the gene matches. The CDR3 spans 16 residues. CDR3 nucleotides: TGTGCCAGCAGCCCTATAGCGGGGGGGTCATACAATGAGCAGTTCTTC. This gives the protein CASSPIAGGSYNEQFF.

This clonotype was seen many times. J is TRBJ2-3 and V is TRBV12-3 or TRBV12-4, with no clear D. V gave up 3 bases and J gave up 2 bases, with 9 bases separating them. This CDR3 has 14 amino acids. CDR3 in DNA: TGTGCCAGCAGTTTCGTGGGGTTCACAGATACGCAGTATTTT. It yields the protein CASSFVGFTDTQYF.

This clonotype was counted at least ten times. This chain links TRBV5-1 with TRBJ2-3, with 9 bases identical to TRBD2. V was clipped by 0 bases and J by 3 bases; unmatched bases: 8. Germline V CDR1 and CDR2: SGHRS, YFSETQ. The CDR3 extends over 17 amino acids. CDR3 protein: CASSLESSGGSTDTQYF. The CDR3 region has the DNA TGCGCCAGCAGCTTGGAATCCAGCGGGGGGTCGACAGATACGCAGTATTTT.

This clonotype has a count of ten or more. The CDR3 spells CASSSLVTGTSAKNIQYF. Here the CDR3 DNA reads TGTGCCAGCAGTTCCCTCGTGACAGGGACTTCGGCCAAAAACATTCAGTACTTC. V usage is TRBV6-5 and J usage is TRBJ2-4; D possibly corresponds to TRBD1 (7 bases). Trimming stripped 4 bases from V and 1 base from J, with 20 bases between. CDR1 is MNHEY and CDR2 is SVGAGI in the germline V gene. The CDR3 totals 18 residues.

For the CDR3, the DNA is TGCGCCAGCAGCTTGAGGGACTACCAAGAGACCCAGTACTTC. The encoded protein is CASSLRDYQETQYF. The V gene is TRBV5-1, the J gene TRBJ2-5; tentative D call: TRBD2 (6 bases). The ends were cut back, 1 base at V and 0 bases at J, with 7 bases in the middle. Germline V gene data show CDR1 as SGHRS and CDR2 as YFSETQ. The length of the CDR3 is 14 residues.

V is TRBV28 and J is TRBJ2-1; 15 bases align to TRBD2. Germline lookup yields CDR1 MDHEN and CDR2 SYDVKM. CDR3 length: 20 amino acids. J lost 0 bases, V lost 5 bases, and 11 bases had no gene match. The CDR3 nucleotides read TGTGCCAGCAGTAGTGGACTAGCGGGGGGGCAAATGAGCTCCTACAATGAGCAGTTCTTC. This sequence encodes CASSSGLAGGQMSSYNEQFF.

The CDR3: CASSRTDRPETQYF. CDR3 DNA sequence: TGTGCCAGCAGTAGAACTGACCGTCCAGAGACCCAGTACTTC. This chain uses TRBV12-3 or TRBV12-4 with TRBJ2-5, with unresolved D. V gave up 5 bases and J gave up 4 bases, with 14 bases separating them. This CDR3 comprises 14 residues.

The chain employs TRBV6-2 or TRBV6-3 and TRBJ2-7, with TRBD1 as a possible D gene (6 bases). Germline V gene data show CDR1 as MNHEY and CDR2 as SVGEGT. Trimming left V 0 bases short and J 4 bases short, with 7 bases between. The CDR3 totals 13 residues. The DNA for the CDR3 is TGTGCCAGCAGTTACTCCAGGGGTTACGAGCAGTACTTC. Encoded protein: CASSYSRGYEQYF.

This clonotype occurred a few times. The chain has TRBV5-1 and TRBJ1-4, with 10 bases lining up with TRBD1. The CDR3 covers 16 residues. The V and J ends lost 0 bases and 7 bases, in that order; junction bases with no gene match: 6. Germline V CDR1 and CDR2: SGHRS, YFSETQ. CDR3 coding DNA: TGCGCCAGCAGCTTGGGACAGGGGGCGCGAGGTGAAAAACTGTTTTTT. Its translation: CASSLGQGARGEKLFF.

The chain carries TRBV28 and TRBJ1-2, with 7 positions matching TRBD1. The CDR3 consists of 15 residues. V dropped 5 bases and J dropped 8; count of bases not matched to a gene: 14. From germline, CDR1 is MDHEN and CDR2 SYDVKM. CDR3 loop: CASSQSRGQRLGYTF. CDR3 DNA sequence: TGTGCCAGCAGTCAGAGCCGGGGACAGCGTTTAGGCTACACCTTC.

V gene TRBV20-1 combines with J gene TRBJ2-7, with D perhaps matching TRBD2 (6 bases). The germline V gene has CDR1 DFQATT and CDR2 SNEGSKA (reference sequence). Deletions cut 0 bases from V and 0 bases from J, with 12 bases between. The CDR3 extends over 15 amino acids. CDR3: CSARDYRGTSYEQYF. The CDR3 region has the DNA TGCAGTGCTAGAGATTATCGGGGGACCTCCTACGAGCAGTACTTC.

The gene calls are TRBV6-1 and TRBJ1-5, with D possibly being TRBD1 (6 bases). The CDR3 runs to 14 residues. Between the trimmed V and J ends, which lost 6 bases and 3 bases, there was a span of 12 bases. Germline values: CDR1 MNHNS, CDR2 SASEGT. CDR3 residues: CASRISGANQPQHF. Written as DNA, the CDR3 is TGTGCCAGCAGGATTTCGGGGGCCAATCAGCCCCAGCATTTT.

Ten or more counts support this clonotype. This rearrangement joins TRBV20-1 to TRBJ2-7; either TRBD1 or TRBD2 may fit D (5 bases each). V was trimmed by 3 bases and J by 5 bases, leaving 8 bases between them. Germline lookup yields CDR1 DFQATT and CDR2 SNEGSKA (reference sequence). The CDR3 contains 11 residues. CDR3 nucleotides: TGCAGTGCTAGCCGGGACCACGAGCAGTACTTC. This codes for CSASRDHEQYF.

This clonotype was detected a few times. This rearrangement joins TRBV12-3 or TRBV12-4 to TRBJ1-4; maybe TRBD1 (5 bases). V was pared by 8 bases and J by 2 bases, with 9 bases between. The CDR3 totals 13 residues. The CDR3 bases are TGTGCCAGCGGGGACGACACTAATGAAAAACTGTTTTTT. Its translation: CASGDDTNEKLFF.

This clonotype was counted ten times or more. The gene calls are TRBV11-2 and TRBJ2-1; a weak D match, TRBD2 (5 bases). The germline CDR1 and CDR2 sequences are SGHAT and FQNNGV. The germline V and J ends were trimmed by 2 bases and 4 bases, with 12 bases remaining between them. There are 15 residues in the CDR3. In DNA, the CDR3 is TGTGCCAGCAGCTTATCCGGGGAATGGTACAATGAGCAGTTCTTC. As protein: CASSLSGEWYNEQFF. Variable domain in full (rest from reference TRBV11-2 and TRBJ2-1): EAGVAQSPRYKIIEKRQSVAFWCNPISGHATLYWYQQILGQGPKLLIQFQNNGVVDDSQLPKDRFSAERLKGVDSTLKIQPAKLEDSAVYLCASSLSGEWYNEQFFGPGTRLTVL.

The chain has TRBV7-6 and TRBJ1-4, with unresolved D. Trimming stripped 1 base from V and 0 bases from J, with 9 bases between. The V gene's germline CDR1 is SGHVS and CDR2 FNYEAQ. The CDR3 sequence is 16 residues long. The CDR3 DNA reads as TGTGCCAGCAGCTTAGACGAGTTTGCAACTAATGAAAAACTGTTTTTT. Translated: CASSLDEFATNEKLFF.

This clonotype was seen only a few times. This rearrangement joins TRBV20-1 to TRBJ1-1; no clear D. V lost 1 base and J lost 1, with 10 bases in between. CDR1 is DFQATT, CDR2 SNEGSKA, per germline (reference sequence). The CDR3 covers 14 residues. The chain's CDR3 is CSARGGRRNTEAFF. The DNA for the CDR3 is TGCAGTGCTAGAGGAGGCAGGCGGAACACTGAAGCTTTCTTT.

V gene TRBV20-1 combines with J gene TRBJ2-1; possibly TRBD1 or TRBD2 for D (5 bases each). From germline, CDR1 is DFQATT and CDR2 SNEGSKA (reference sequence). This CDR3 contains 15 residues. V was cut by 3 bases and J by 1 base, with 13 bases left in between. The CDR3 loop is CSARDTRRSYNEQFF. The DNA of the CDR3 is TGCAGTGCTAGGGACACCCGGAGGTCCTACAATGAGCAGTTCTTC.

The chain is built from TRBV5-1 and TRBJ2-1, with 9 nucleotides matching TRBD2. CDR1 is SGHRS, CDR2 YFSETQ, per germline. This CDR3 region has 15 residues. The J segment lost 5 bases and the V segment lost 1 base, leaving 4 bases of the junction unmatched. This CDR3 is CASSLLTSGNNEQFF. CDR3 DNA sequence: TGCGCCAGCAGCTTGCTGACTAGCGGTAACAATGAGCAGTTCTTC.

This clonotype turned up a few times. The chain employs TRBV7-2 and TRBJ1-4; a possible D gene is TRBD1 (5 bases). V gave up 5 bases and J gave up 8 bases, with 24 bases separating them. This CDR3 has 17 amino acids. Per the germline V gene, CDR1 is SGHTA and CDR2 is FQGNSA. Here the CDR3 reads CASSPIGVGPAREKLFF. The CDR3 DNA is TGTGCCAGCAGCCCCATAGGGGTAGGCCCGGCTCGAGAAAAACTGTTTTTT.

The chain carries TRBV29-1 and TRBJ1-1, with D possibly TRBD1 on 5 matching bases. The CDR3 runs 12 residues. V gave up 3 bases and J gave up 6 bases, with 11 bases separating them. The germline gives CDR1 SQVTM, CDR2 ANQGSEA. The CDR3 is CSVDTRGAEAFF. CDR3 DNA sequence: TGCAGCGTTGATACCCGAGGGGCTGAAGCTTTCTTT.

This clonotype was seen ten or more times. The CDR3 reads CASSPRGVGRSYEQYF. The CDR3 DNA follows: TGTGCCAGCAGCCCGAGGGGCGTGGGACGGAGCTACGAGCAGTACTTC. This sequence joins TRBV9 and TRBJ2-7, with D possibly called TRBD1 or TRBD2 (5 bases each). Per the germline V gene, CDR1 is SGDLS and CDR2 is YYNGEE. This CDR3 comprises 16 residues. V was pared by 4 bases and J by 3 bases, with 20 bases between.

The CDR3 region is CASSSGQGFYEQYF. The CDR3 DNA reads TGTGCCAGCAGCTCGGGACAGGGATTCTACGAGCAGTACTTC. The rearrangement links TRBV5-4 to TRBJ2-7, with TRBD1 identical over 9 bases. With V trimmed by 3 bases and J by 3 bases, 4 bases remained unmatched. Germline V CDR1 and CDR2: SGHNT, YYREEE (reference sequence). The CDR3 length is 14 residues.

This clonotype was observed a few times. The rearrangement links TRBV7-9 to TRBJ1-1; TRBD1 matches 10 bases. CDR1 SEHNR and CDR2 FQNEAQ come from the germline V gene (reference sequence). The CDR3 has 17 amino acids. V lost 9 bases to trimming and J lost 1 base; unmatched junction nucleotides: 14. CDR3 sequence reads: CASNSGGTGAKNTEAFF. The CDR3 DNA reads TGTGCCAGTAACTCGGGCGGGACAGGGGCGAAGAACACTGAAGCTTTCTTT.

This clonotype has a handful of counts. This chain uses TRBV20-1 with TRBJ2-2; TRBD1 matches at 12 bases. The CDR3 extends over 17 amino acids. Trimming removed 3 bases from V and 5 bases from J; junction bases left unmatched: 10. Looked up from germline, CDR1 is DFQATT and CDR2 is SNEGSKA (reference sequence). CDR3 nucleotide sequence: TGCAGTGCTAGTTCCCGGGACAGGGGGCGTGAAACCGGGGAGCTGTTTTTT. This translates into CSASSRDRGRETGELFF.

V is TRBV7-2 and J is TRBJ2-1; 7 nucleotides align to TRBD2. CDR1 is SGHTA and CDR2 is FQGNSA in the germline V gene. The CDR3 contains 16 residues. J lost 6 bases, V lost 2 bases, and 10 bases had no gene match. The CDR3 coding sequence is TGTGCCAGCAGCTTATTGCGACTAGCCCTAACCAATGAGCAGTTCTTC. It translates to CASSLLRLALTNEQFF.

The V gene is TRBV5-6, the J gene TRBJ2-3; a possible D gene is TRBD1 (6 bases). Germline lookup yields CDR1 SGHDT and CDR2 YYEEEE. This CDR3 region has 17 residues. V was shortened by 4 bases and J by 7 bases, with 25 bases between the two germline ends. CDR3 sequence (DNA): TGTGCCAGCAGCCCCATAGGGGGTCTACCGGGCTTAAATACGCAGTATTTT. This encodes CASSPIGGLPGLNTQYF.

The chain employs TRBV12-3 or TRBV12-4 and TRBJ1-1; tentative D call: TRBD1 (5 bases). V lost 4 bases, J lost 5 bases, and 14 bases lay in between. The CDR3 has 14 residues. In nucleotides, the CDR3 is TGTGCCAGCAGTTGGGGCAGGAAGACTACTGAAGCTTTCTTT. It codes for CASSWGRKTTEAFF.

The rearrangement links TRBV10-3 to TRBJ2-3; 7 nucleotides align to TRBD1. The germline V gene encodes CDR1 ENHRY and CDR2 SYGVKD. After removal of 6 bases from V and 3 bases from J, the junction contained 6 bases not matched to a gene. This CDR3 has 14 amino acids. The DNA of the CDR3 is TGTGCCATCAGGCAGGGGGTCAAGACAGATACGCAGTATTTT. The encoded protein is CAIRQGVKTDTQYF.

This clonotype appeared a few times. The genes are TRBV2 and TRBJ2-1; 9 bases are shared with TRBD1. From germline, CDR1 is SNHLY and CDR2 FYNNEI. V shed 7 bases, J shed 3 bases, and the junction held 7 bases outside the gene matches. The CDR3 extends over 15 amino acids. The CDR3 region is CASTKGTGNYNEQFF. The CDR3 DNA reads TGTGCCAGCACCAAGGGGACAGGGAACTACAATGAGCAGTTCTTC.

This chain uses TRBV27 with TRBJ2-5, with unresolved D. This CDR3 contains 12 residues. Trimming shortened V by 2 bases and J by 5 bases, and 6 bases separated the two germline ends. CDR1 MNHEY and CDR2 SMNVEV come from the germline V gene (reference sequence). In DNA, the CDR3 is TGTGCCAGCAGTTTACCCGGTGAGACCCAGTACTTC. This gives the protein CASSLPGETQYF.